These T cell receptor beta chains were read from a single sample in a study of blood T cell repertoires in COVID-19. Generated by immunoSEQ multiplex PCR, the TCRdb table keeps only in-frame clones and is missing some. The sample yields around 260,000 clones, 70% to 90% seen once. Sequencing was carried out using peripheral blood. These receptors were collected from a man aged 18 to 29 with active or convalescent COVID-19. The CDR3 runs from the conserved cysteine through the conserved F or W. Fields, in order: D gene, clone size, V gene, J gene, CDR3 protein, CDR3 DNA. A D gene is named only where the DNA matches it firmly. Clone sizes are given selectively: once, few, many, or a class where the clone is expanded.

d_gene: TRBD2; abundance: few; v_gene: TRBV19; j_gene: TRBJ2-7; CDR3aa: CASSTSGRALEQYF; CDR3nt: TGTGCCAGTAGTACTAGCGGGAGGGCACTTGAGCAGTACTTC
d_gene: -; abundance: -; v_gene: TRBV19; j_gene: TRBJ1-5; CDR3aa: CASSIDNGAISNQPQHF; CDR3nt: TGTGCCAGTAGTATAGATAATGGGGCGATTAGCAATCAGCCCCAGCATTTT
d_gene: TRBD1; abundance: few; v_gene: TRBV5-8; j_gene: TRBJ1-2; CDR3aa: CASRPQGASYGYTF; CDR3nt: TGTGCCAGCAGGCCACAGGGGGCTAGCTATGGCTACACCTTC
d_gene: -; abundance: -; v_gene: TRBV30; j_gene: TRBJ2-3; CDR3aa: CAWSVRRDTDTQYF; CDR3nt: TGTGCCTGGAGTGTACGGAGGGACACAGATACGCAGTATTTT
d_gene: TRBD1; abundance: -; v_gene: TRBV5-4; j_gene: TRBJ2-2; CDR3aa: CASSILTGAAGELFF; CDR3nt: TGTGCCAGCAGCATATTGACAGGGGCGGCCGGGGAGCTGTTTTTT
d_gene: TRBD1; abundance: -; v_gene: TRBV5-1; j_gene: TRBJ2-5; CDR3aa: CASSLTGTGGETQYF; CDR3nt: TGCGCCAGCAGCTTGACCGGGACAGGGGGGGAGACCCAGTACTTC
d_gene: TRBD1; abundance: -; v_gene: TRBV2; j_gene: TRBJ2-1; CDR3aa: CAIISRSGTAAYNEQFF; CDR3nt: TGTGCCATCATCTCCCGGTCGGGGACAGCCGCCTACAATGAGCAGTTCTTC
d_gene: TRBD2; abundance: once; v_gene: TRBV7-9; j_gene: TRBJ2-1; CDR3aa: CASGTTDNEQFF; CDR3nt: TGTGCCAGCGGGACTACCGACAATGAGCAGTTCTTC
d_gene: -; abundance: -; v_gene: TRBV7-2; j_gene: TRBJ1-4; CDR3aa: CASSLGGHGSRKLFF; CDR3nt: TGTGCCAGCAGCTTAGGCGGACACGGCAGTCGGAAACTGTTTTTT
d_gene: -; abundance: -; v_gene: TRBV28; j_gene: TRBJ2-5; CDR3aa: CATLEAGRETQYF; CDR3nt: TGTGCCACCCTCGAGGCGGGGAGGGAGACCCAGTACTTC
d_gene: -; abundance: once; v_gene: TRBV20-1; j_gene: TRBJ2-7; CDR3aa: CSASPVDEQYF; CDR3nt: TGCAGTGCTAGTCCCGTAGACGAGCAGTACTTC
d_gene: TRBD1; abundance: -; v_gene: TRBV7-6; j_gene: TRBJ1-2; CDR3aa: CASSSRGQGKEGYTF; CDR3nt: TGTGCCAGCAGCTCTAGGGGACAGGGGAAGGAGGGCTACACCTTC
d_gene: TRBD1; abundance: -; v_gene: TRBV6-2/TRBV6-3; j_gene: TRBJ1-6; CDR3aa: CASSLTGDNSPLHF; CDR3nt: TGTGCCAGCAGTTTGACAGGGGACAATTCACCCCTCCACTTT
d_gene: -; abundance: -; v_gene: TRBV4-1; j_gene: TRBJ2-3; CDR3aa: CASSQDPGTDTQYF; CDR3nt: TGCGCCAGCAGCCAAGATCCGGGCACAGATACGCAGTATTTT
d_gene: -; abundance: -; v_gene: TRBV12-3/TRBV12-4; j_gene: TRBJ1-6; CDR3aa: CASSSRQNSPLHF; CDR3nt: TGTGCCAGCAGTTCGAGACAGAATTCACCCCTCCACTTT
d_gene: TRBD1; abundance: -; v_gene: TRBV2; j_gene: TRBJ1-5; CDR3aa: CASRQGAAQPQHF; CDR3nt: TGTGCCAGCAGGCAGGGGGCGGCTCAGCCCCAGCATTTT
d_gene: TRBD1; abundance: once; v_gene: TRBV11-2; j_gene: TRBJ1-4; CDR3aa: CASSLQGQGNEKLFF; CDR3nt: TGTGCCAGCAGCCTCCAGGGACAGGGGAATGAAAAACTGTTTTTT
d_gene: -; abundance: few; v_gene: TRBV9; j_gene: TRBJ2-1; CDR3aa: CASSPLLLYNEQFF; CDR3nt: TGTGCCAGCAGCCCCCTCTTGTTGTACAATGAGCAGTTCTTC
d_gene: -; abundance: -; v_gene: TRBV4-1; j_gene: TRBJ2-7; CDR3aa: CASSQGNQGYEQYF; CDR3nt: TGCGCCAGCAGCCAAGGTAACCAGGGCTACGAGCAGTACTTC
d_gene: -; abundance: -; v_gene: TRBV27; j_gene: TRBJ2-3; CDR3aa: CASSRGNTQYF; CDR3nt: TGTGCCAGCAGTCGGGGAAATACGCAGTATTTT
d_gene: TRBD1; abundance: -; v_gene: TRBV27; j_gene: TRBJ1-4; CDR3aa: CASRTGDLNEKLFF; CDR3nt: TGTGCCAGCAGAACAGGGGATCTTAATGAAAAACTGTTTTTT
d_gene: TRBD1; abundance: -; v_gene: TRBV7-2; j_gene: TRBJ2-3; CDR3aa: CASSWGQGEDTQYF; CDR3nt: TGTGCCAGCAGCTGGGGACAGGGGGAAGATACGCAGTATTTT
d_gene: TRBD1; abundance: -; v_gene: TRBV28; j_gene: TRBJ1-6; CDR3aa: CASSLESQGVSPLHF; CDR3nt: TGTGCCAGCAGTTTAGAATCGCAGGGGGTTTCACCCCTCCACTTT
d_gene: TRBD1; abundance: -; v_gene: TRBV24-1; j_gene: TRBJ1-5; CDR3aa: CATSDSQQGYQPQHF; CDR3nt: TGTGCCACCAGTGACTCACAACAGGGGTATCAGCCCCAGCATTTT